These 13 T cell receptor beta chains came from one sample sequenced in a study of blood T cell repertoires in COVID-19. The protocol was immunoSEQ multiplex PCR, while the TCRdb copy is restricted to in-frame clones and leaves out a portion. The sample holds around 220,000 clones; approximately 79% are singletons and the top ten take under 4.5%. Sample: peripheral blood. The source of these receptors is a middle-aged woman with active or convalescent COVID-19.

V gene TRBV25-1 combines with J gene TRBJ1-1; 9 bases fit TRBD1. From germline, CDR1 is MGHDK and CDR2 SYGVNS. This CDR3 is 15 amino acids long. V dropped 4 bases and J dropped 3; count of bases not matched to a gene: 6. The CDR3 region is CASSGADRGDTEAFF. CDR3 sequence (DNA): TGTGCCAGCAGTGGGGCGGACAGGGGAGACACTGAAGCTTTCTTT.

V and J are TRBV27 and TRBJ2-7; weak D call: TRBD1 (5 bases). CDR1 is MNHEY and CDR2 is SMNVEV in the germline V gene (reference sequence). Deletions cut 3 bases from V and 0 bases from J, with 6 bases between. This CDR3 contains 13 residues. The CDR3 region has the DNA TGTGCCAGCAGTTTGCAGGGCTCCTACGAGCAGTACGTC. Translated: CASSLQGSYEQYV.

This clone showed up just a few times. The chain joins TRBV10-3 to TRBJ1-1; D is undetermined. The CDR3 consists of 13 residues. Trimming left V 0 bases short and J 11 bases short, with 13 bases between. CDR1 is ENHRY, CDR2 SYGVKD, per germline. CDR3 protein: CAISESVQAGAFF. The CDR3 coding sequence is TGTGCCATCAGTGAGTCGGTCCAGGCTGGGGCTTTCTTT.

For the CDR3, the DNA is TGTGCCAGCAGTTACTCGACAGGGGTGGGGAACACTGAAGCTTTCTTT. Protein product: CASSYSTGVGNTEAFF. The V gene is TRBV6-6, the J gene TRBJ1-1; 8 nucleotides line up with TRBD1. With 0 bases clipped from V and 1 base from J, the junction kept 4 bases outside the gene matches. Germline CDR1 and CDR2: MNHNY and SVGAGI (reference sequence). The CDR3 loop spans 16 amino acids.

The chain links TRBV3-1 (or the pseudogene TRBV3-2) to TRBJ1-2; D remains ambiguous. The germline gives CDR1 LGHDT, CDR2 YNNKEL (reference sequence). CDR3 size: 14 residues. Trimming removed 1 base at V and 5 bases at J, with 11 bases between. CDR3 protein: CASSQGLQQYGYTF. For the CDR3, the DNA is TGTGCCAGCAGCCAAGGGCTTCAACAGTATGGCTACACCTTC.

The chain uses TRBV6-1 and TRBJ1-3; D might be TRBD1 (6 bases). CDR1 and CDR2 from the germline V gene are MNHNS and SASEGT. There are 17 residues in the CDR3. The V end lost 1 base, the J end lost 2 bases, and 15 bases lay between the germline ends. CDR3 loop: CASSEDRGTRAGNTIYF. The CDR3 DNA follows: TGTGCCAGCAGTGAAGATAGGGGGACCAGAGCTGGAAACACCATATATTTT.

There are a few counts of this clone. DNA for the CDR3: TGTGCCAGCATGATGGGTGGACAGGGCTTAGGAAACACCATATATTTT. Amino acid sequence: CASMMGGQGLGNTIYF. This chain connects TRBV2 to TRBJ1-3; 8 nucleotides align to TRBD1. The germline CDR1 and CDR2 sequences are SNHLY and FYNNEI. The J segment lost 4 bases and the V segment lost 7 bases, leaving 12 bases of the junction unmatched. The CDR3 sequence is 16 residues long.

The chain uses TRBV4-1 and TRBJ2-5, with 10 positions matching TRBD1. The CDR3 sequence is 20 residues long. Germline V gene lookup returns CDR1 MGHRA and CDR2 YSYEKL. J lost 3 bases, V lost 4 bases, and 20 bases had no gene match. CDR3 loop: CASSRANKGQGSYEEETQYF. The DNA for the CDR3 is TGCGCCAGCAGCCGGGCAAATAAGGGACAGGGGTCCTACGAGGAAGAGACCCAGTACTTC.

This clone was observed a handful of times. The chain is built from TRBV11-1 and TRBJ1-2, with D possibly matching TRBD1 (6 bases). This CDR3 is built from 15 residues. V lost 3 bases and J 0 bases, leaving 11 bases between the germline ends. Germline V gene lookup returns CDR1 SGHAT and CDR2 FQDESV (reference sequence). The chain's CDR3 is CASSLKTGANYGYTF. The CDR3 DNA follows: TGTGCCAGCAGCTTGAAGACAGGAGCTAACTATGGCTACACCTTC.

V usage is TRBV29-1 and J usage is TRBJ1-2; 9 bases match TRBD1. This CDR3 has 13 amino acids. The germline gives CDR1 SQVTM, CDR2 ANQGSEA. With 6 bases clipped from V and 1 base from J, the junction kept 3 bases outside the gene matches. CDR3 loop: CSVGQGINYGYTF. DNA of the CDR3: TGCAGCGTGGGACAGGGAATTAACTATGGCTACACCTTC.

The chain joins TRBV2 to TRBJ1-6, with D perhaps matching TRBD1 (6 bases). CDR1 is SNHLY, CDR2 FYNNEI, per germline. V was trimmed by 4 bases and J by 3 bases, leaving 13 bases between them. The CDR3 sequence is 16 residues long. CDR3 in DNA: TGTGCCAGCAGTGTAAAGGGGGGGGTCTATAATTCACCCCTCCACTTT. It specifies CASSVKGGVYNSPLHF. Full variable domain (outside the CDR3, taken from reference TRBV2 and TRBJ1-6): EPEVTQTPSHQVTQMGQEVILRCVPISNHLYFYWYRQILGQKVEFLVSFYNNEISEKSEIFDDQFSVERPDGSNFTLKIRSTKLEDSAMYFCASSVKGGVYNSPLHFGNGTRLTVT.

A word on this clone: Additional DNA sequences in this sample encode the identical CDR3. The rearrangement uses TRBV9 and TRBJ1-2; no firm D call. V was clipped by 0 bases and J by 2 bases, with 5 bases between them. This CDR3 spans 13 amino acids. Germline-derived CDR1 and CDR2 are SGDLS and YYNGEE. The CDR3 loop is CASSVAGNYGYTF. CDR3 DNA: TGTGCCAGCAGCGTAGCCGGGAACTATGGCTACACCTTC.

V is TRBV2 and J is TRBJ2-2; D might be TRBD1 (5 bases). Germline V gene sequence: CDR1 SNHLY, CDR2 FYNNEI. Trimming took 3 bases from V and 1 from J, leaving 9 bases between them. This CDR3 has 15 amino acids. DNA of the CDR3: TGTGCCAGCAGTGATAAGGGGTTGAACACCGGGGAGCTGTTTTTT. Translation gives CASSDKGLNTGELFF.